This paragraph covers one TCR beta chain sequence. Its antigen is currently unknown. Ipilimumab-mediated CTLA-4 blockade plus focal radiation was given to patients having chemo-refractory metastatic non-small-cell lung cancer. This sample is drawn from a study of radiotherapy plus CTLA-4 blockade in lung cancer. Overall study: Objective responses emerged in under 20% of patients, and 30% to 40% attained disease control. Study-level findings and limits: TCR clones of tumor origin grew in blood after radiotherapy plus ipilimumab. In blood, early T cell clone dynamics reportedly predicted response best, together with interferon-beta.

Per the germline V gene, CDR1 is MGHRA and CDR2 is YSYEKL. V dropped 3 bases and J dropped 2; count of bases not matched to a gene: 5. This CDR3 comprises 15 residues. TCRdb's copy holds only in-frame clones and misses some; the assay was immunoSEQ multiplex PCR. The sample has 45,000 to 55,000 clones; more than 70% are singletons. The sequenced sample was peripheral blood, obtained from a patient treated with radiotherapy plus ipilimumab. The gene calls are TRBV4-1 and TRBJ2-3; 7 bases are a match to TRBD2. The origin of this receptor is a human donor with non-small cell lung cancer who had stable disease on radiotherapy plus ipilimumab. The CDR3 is CASSHSGSYTDTQYF. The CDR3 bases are TGCGCCAGCAGCCATAGCGGGTCTTACACAGATACGCAGTATTTT.